These T cell receptor beta chains were read from a single sample in a study of CD8+CD57+ T cells in acquired aplastic anemia. In TCRdb, the reads were re-called with MiXCR into one record per CDR3 protein. The table shows 250,000 or so distinct CDR3 sequences, with around half occurring only once. The material sequenced was sorted CD4+, CD8+, or CD8+CD57+ T cells (not recorded which) from PBMCs. These receptors were obtained from a human donor with aplastic anemia. CDR3s include the opening cysteine and the closing phenylalanine or tryptophan. A D gene is named only where the DNA matches it firmly. The size field is filled for only some rows; it gives once, few, many or a size class.

NA	TRBV10-3	NA	TRBJ1-1	TGTGCCATCAGTGAGAGTGGGGACACTGAAGCTTTCTTT	CAISESGDTEAFF
NA	TRBV20-1	NA	TRBJ2-7	TGCAGTGCTAGAGGGACATCGACCTACGAGCAGTACTTC	CSARGTSTYEQYF
NA	TRBV6-1	many	TRBJ2-3	TGTGCCAGCCCGACTGGAGATACGCAGTATTTT	CASPTGDTQYF
NA	TRBV6-2/TRBV6-3	few	TRBJ1-2	TGTGCCAGCAGTCTGGAGACACTAGCTAACTATGGCTACACCTTC	CASSLETLANYGYTF
TRBD1	TRBV29-1	NA	TRBJ2-7	TGCAGCGTCCGAGGACAGGGTAACTCCTACGAGCAGTACTTC	CSVRGQGNSYEQYF
NA	TRBV14	many	TRBJ1-5	TGTGCCAGCAGCCAAGACAAAATAAAAGGGTGGATGGGTCAGCCCCAGCATTTT	CASSQDKIKGWMGQPQHF
NA	TRBV20-1	NA	TRBJ2-5	TGCAGTGCTAGATGGTTTGGGGAAGAGACCCAGTACTTC	CSARWFGEETQYF
TRBD2	TRBV12-3/TRBV12-4	many	TRBJ2-3	TGTGCCAGCACACGGGGGGTTCGGGATACGCAGTATTTT	CASTRGVRDTQYF
TRBD1	TRBV7-7	NA	TRBJ2-5	TGTGCCAGCAGCCAAGGGTCGGGACAGGGAAGAGAGACCCAGTACTTC	CASSQGSGQGRETQYF
TRBD1	TRBV7-6	NA	TRBJ1-1	TGTACCAGCAGCTTGGGACAGGGGGACACTGAAGCTTTCTTT	CTSSLGQGDTEAFF
NA	TRBV10-3	NA	TRBJ1-1	TGTGCCATCAGTGCAAGTCCCTTAGCAGATACGAACACTGAAGCTTTCTTT	CAISASPLADTNTEAFF
TRBD1	TRBV28	NA	TRBJ2-5	TGTGCCAGCCACCGACAGGGAGAGTCGGAGACCCAGTACTTC	CASHRQGESETQYF
NA	TRBV4-2	few	TRBJ2-7	TGTGCCAGCAGCCAAGTGTTCAGTACCTACGAGCAGTACTTC	CASSQVFSTYEQYF
NA	TRBV14	NA	TRBJ1-6	TGTGCCAGCAGCCTGCGACTCGGGGATTATAATTCACCCCTCCACTTT	CASSLRLGDYNSPLHF
NA	TRBV30	NA	TRBJ1-1	TGTGCCTGGAGTGTACAGGTCGATAAGGGTGTTGAAGCTTTCTTT	CAWSVQVDKGVEAFF
NA	TRBV5-1	NA	TRBJ2-1	TGCGCCAGCAGCTTTGAGGATGAGCAGTTCTTC	CASSFEDEQFF
TRBD1	TRBV5-1	many	TRBJ2-3	TGCGCCAGCAGCGTGGACAGGGGGCTCTCAGATACGCAGTATTTT	CASSVDRGLSDTQYF
NA	TRBV27	few	TRBJ2-1	TGTGCCAGCAGTTTCTCGGGGTACAATGAGCAGTTCTTC	CASSFSGYNEQFF
TRBD1	TRBV6-2/TRBV6-3	few	TRBJ1-1	TGTGCCAGCAGTTATGGACAGGGCTTGTTGGTGGACACTGAAGCTTTCTTT	CASSYGQGLLVDTEAFF
NA	TRBV7-8	NA	TRBJ1-2	TGTGCCAGCAGCTTATTCTCAGGATACTATGGCTACACCTTC	CASSLFSGYYGYTF
TRBD2	TRBV4-3	few	TRBJ2-2	TGCGCCAGCAGCCAATCGGGAGGGAACACCGGGGAGCTGTTTTTT	CASSQSGGNTGELFF
TRBD1	TRBV19	NA	TRBJ1-3	TGTGCCAGTAGTTCACGGACAGGCACCGGAAACACCATATATTTT	CASSSRTGTGNTIYF
TRBD1	TRBV6-9	few	TRBJ1-1	TGTGAGGGGGACAGGGGGCATACTGAAGCTTTCTTT	CEGDRGHTEAFF
NA	TRBV7-2	many	TRBJ2-3	TGTGCCAGCAGCTCGAACAGGGTTTCTACCACAGATACGCAGTATTTT	CASSSNRVSTTDTQYF
TRBD2	TRBV7-2	NA	TRBJ2-3	TGTGCCAGCAGCGTAACGGGGGGAGCTGGTAATGAGCAGTATTTT	CASSVTGGAGNEQYF
NA	TRBV18	NA	TRBJ1-1	TGTGCCAGCTCACCTAGAAGGGGGATGAACACTGAAGCTTTCTTT	CASSPRRGMNTEAFF
TRBD1	TRBV6-6	many	TRBJ2-7	TGTGCCAGCAGTCCGACAGGGATCTACGAGCAGTACTTC	CASSPTGIYEQYF
NA	TRBV7-8	NA	TRBJ1-2	TGTGCCAGCAGCGCCGGTCCCCAGAAGGACTATGGCTACACCTTC	CASSAGPQKDYGYTF
TRBD1	TRBV3-1	few	TRBJ1-4	TGTGCCAGCAGCCAAGGAGTGGACAGGGCTAATGAAAAACTGTTTTTT	CASSQGVDRANEKLFF
NA	TRBV5-6	NA	TRBJ2-7	TGTGCCAGCAGCGCAACGGGTTCTTTCTCCTACGAGCAGTACTTC	CASSATGSFSYEQYF
TRBD1	TRBV19	once	TRBJ1-1	TGTGCCAGTAGTGTCTTGCCGGGACAGTCCAACACTGAAGCTTTCTTT	CASSVLPGQSNTEAFF
NA	TRBV20-1	many	TRBJ2-1	TGCAGTGCTTCCCCGTATGAAGCGGCTACGTACAATGAGCAGTTCTTC	CSASPYEAATYNEQFF
NA	TRBV6-5	NA	TRBJ2-7	TGTGCCAGCAGTTACTCATGGACGGCGGAGGTCCAGCAGTACTTC	CASSYSWTAEVQQYF
NA	TRBV5-1	many	TRBJ2-7	TGCGCCAGCAGCTTGGCTGGGCGGATTAGCTCCTACGAGCAGTACTTC	CASSLAGRISSYEQYF
TRBD2	TRBV12-3/TRBV12-4	NA	TRBJ2-2	TGTGCCAGCAGCGGGAGGATTAGGAAGGGGGAGCTGTTTTTT	CASSGRIRKGELFF
NA	TRBV7-9	many	TRBJ1-1	TGTGCCAGCAGCTTAGGTCGTATATTGAACACTGAAGCTTTCTTT	CASSLGRILNTEAFF
NA	TRBV2	many	TRBJ2-7	TGTGCCAGCGTACTGTCCTACGAGCAGTACTTC	CASVLSYEQYF
TRBD1	TRBV20-1	NA	TRBJ2-3	TGCAGTGCTAGGGGGACAGGGGGCGCAGATACGCAGTATTTT	CSARGTGGADTQYF
TRBD2	TRBV4-2	few	TRBJ2-2	TGTGCCAGCAGCCCTAAAGGACTAGCGGATAACACCGGGGAGCTGTTTTTT	CASSPKGLADNTGELFF
NA	TRBV24-1	NA	TRBJ2-2	TGTGCCACCAGTGCAGGGCAGACCGGGGAGCTGTTTTTT	CATSAGQTGELFF
NA	TRBV7-9	NA	TRBJ2-7	TGTGCCAGCAGCCACCATGGCATCTCCTACGAGCAGTACTTC	CASSHHGISYEQYF
NA	TRBV5-1	NA	TRBJ1-2	TGTGCCAGCAGCTTAGTTCGCGGGGGGGCTGGCTACACCTTC	CASSLVRGGAGYTF
NA	TRBV24-1	NA	TRBJ1-2	TGTGCCACCAGTGACGAACCCCGGGAAAGGGCTAATGGCTACACCTTC	CATSDEPRERANGYTF
NA	TRBV20-1	NA	TRBJ1-2	TGCAGTGCTAGGTCACGGAGGGATGGCTACACCTTC	CSARSRRDGYTF
TRBD1	TRBV6-2/TRBV6-3	NA	TRBJ1-2	TGTGCCAGCAGGACGCCCCCGGGACAGAAGTATGGCTACACCTTC	CASRTPPGQKYGYTF
NA	TRBV7-9	many	TRBJ1-2	TGTGCCAGCAGCTTCGAGGGGAGGGTAGGTGGCTACACCTTC	CASSFEGRVGGYTF